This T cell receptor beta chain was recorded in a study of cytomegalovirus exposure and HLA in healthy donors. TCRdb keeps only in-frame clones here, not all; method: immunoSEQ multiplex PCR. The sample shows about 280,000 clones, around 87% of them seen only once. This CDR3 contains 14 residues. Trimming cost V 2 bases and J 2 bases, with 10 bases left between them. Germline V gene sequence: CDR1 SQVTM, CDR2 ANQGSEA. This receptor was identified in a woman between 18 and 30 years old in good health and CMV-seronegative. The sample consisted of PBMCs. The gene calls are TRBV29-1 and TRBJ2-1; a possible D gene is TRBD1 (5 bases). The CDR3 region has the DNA TGCAGCGTTGAACGGCAGGGTACCTACAATGAGCAGTTCTTC. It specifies CSVERQGTYNEQFF.